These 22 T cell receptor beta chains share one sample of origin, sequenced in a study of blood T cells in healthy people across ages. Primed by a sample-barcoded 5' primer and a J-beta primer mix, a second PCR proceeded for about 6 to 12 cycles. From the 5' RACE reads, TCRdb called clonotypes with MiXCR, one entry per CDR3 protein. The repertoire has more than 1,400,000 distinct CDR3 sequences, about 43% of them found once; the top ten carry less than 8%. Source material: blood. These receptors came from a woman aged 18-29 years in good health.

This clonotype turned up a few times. CDR3 residues: CSERAGGETQYF. DNA for the CDR3: TGCAGTGAGAGAGCGGGGGGGGAGACCCAGTACTTC. The chain recombines TRBV20-1 with TRBJ2-5; 10 positions agree with TRBD2. CDR3 length: 12 amino acids. Losses at the gene ends were 7 bases for V and 5 bases for J; bases not matched to a gene: 4. Germline assignment: CDR1 DFQATT and CDR2 SNEGSKA (reference sequence).

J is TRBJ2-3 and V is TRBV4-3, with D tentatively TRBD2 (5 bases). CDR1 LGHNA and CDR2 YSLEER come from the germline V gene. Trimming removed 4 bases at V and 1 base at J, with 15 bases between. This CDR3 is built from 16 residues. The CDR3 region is CASSPQLVAGTDTQYF. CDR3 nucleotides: TGCGCCAGCAGCCCCCAACTAGTTGCCGGCACAGATACGCAGTATTTT.

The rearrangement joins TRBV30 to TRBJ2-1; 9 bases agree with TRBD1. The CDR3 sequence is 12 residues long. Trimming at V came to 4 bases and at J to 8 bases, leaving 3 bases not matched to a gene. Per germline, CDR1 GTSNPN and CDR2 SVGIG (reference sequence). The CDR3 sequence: CAWTTGGYEQFF. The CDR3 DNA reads TGTGCCTGGACTACAGGGGGCTATGAGCAGTTCTTC.

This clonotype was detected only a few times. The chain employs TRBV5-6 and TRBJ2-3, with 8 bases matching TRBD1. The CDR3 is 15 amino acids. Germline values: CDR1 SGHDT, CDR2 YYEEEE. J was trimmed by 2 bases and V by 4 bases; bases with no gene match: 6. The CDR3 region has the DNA TGTGCCAGCAGCCCTTCGGACAGGGCCACAGATACGCAGTATTTT. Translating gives CASSPSDRATDTQYF.

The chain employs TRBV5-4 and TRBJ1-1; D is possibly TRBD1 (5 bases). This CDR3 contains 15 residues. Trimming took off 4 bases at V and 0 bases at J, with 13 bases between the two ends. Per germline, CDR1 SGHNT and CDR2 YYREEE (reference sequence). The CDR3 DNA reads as TGTGCCAGCAGCGGGGGGGGGTACATGAACACTGAAGCTTTCTTT. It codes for CASSGGGYMNTEAFF.

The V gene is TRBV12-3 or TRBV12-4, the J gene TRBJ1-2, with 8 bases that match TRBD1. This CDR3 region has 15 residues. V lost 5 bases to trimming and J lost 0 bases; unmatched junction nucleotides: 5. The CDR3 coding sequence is TGTGCCAGCAGTCTCCGGGACAGGCCTAACTATGGCTACACCTTC. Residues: CASSLRDRPNYGYTF.

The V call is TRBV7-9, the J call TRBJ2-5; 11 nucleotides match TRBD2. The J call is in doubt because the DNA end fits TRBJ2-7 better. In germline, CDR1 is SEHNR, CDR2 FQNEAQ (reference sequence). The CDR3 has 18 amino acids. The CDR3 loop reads CASSSTLTSGGRIYEQYF. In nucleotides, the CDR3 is TGTGCCAGCAGCTCGACCCTTACTAGCGGGGGAAGGATTTACGAGCAGTACTTC.

The CDR3 region has the DNA TGTGCCAGCAGTTTAATCAAGAACACCGGGGAGCTGTTTTTT. It encodes CASSLIKNTGELFF. J is TRBJ2-2 and V is TRBV12-3 or TRBV12-4; D uncertain. Trimming pared 2 bases from V and 1 base from J, leaving 5 bases between. This CDR3 region has 14 residues.

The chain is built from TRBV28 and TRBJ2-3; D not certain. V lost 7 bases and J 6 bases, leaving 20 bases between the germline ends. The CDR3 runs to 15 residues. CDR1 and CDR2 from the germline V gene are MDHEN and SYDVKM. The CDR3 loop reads CASTTPNGSPDTQYF. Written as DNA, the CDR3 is TGTGCCAGCACCACACCCAACGGGTCCCCCGATACGCAGTATTTT. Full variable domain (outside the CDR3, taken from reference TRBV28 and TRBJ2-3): DVKVTQSSRYLVKRTGEKVFLECVQDMDHENMFWYRQDPGLGLRLIYFSYDVKMKEKGDIPEGYSVSREKKERFSLILESASTNQTSMYLCASTTPNGSPDTQYFGPGTRLTVL.

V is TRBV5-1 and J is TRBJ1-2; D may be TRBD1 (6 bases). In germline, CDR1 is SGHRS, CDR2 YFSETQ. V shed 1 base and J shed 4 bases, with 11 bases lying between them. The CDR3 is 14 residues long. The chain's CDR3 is CASSLHRESYGYTF. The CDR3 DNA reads TGCGCCAGCAGCTTGCACAGGGAAAGCTATGGCTACACCTTC.

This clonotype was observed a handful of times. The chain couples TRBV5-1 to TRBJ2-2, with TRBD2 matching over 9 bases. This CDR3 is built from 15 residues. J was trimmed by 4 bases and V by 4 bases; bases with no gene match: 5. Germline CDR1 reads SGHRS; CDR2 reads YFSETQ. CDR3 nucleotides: TGCGCCAGCAGCCTGACTAGCGGAGGCACCGGGGAGCTGTTTTTT. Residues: CASSLTSGGTGELFF.

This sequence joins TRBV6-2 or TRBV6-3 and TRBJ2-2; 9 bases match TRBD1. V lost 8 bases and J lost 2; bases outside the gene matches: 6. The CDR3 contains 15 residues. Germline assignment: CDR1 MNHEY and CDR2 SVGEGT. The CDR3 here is CASGRTGVNTGELFF. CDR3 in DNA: TGTGCCAGCGGAAGGACAGGGGTTAACACCGGGGAGCTGTTTTTT.

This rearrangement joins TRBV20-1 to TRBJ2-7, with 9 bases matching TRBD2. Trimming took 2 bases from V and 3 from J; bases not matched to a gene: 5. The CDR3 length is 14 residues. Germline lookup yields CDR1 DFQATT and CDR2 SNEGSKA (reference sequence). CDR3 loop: CSARSLAGNYEQYF. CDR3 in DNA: TGCAGTGCTAGATCCCTAGCGGGGAACTACGAGCAGTACTTC.

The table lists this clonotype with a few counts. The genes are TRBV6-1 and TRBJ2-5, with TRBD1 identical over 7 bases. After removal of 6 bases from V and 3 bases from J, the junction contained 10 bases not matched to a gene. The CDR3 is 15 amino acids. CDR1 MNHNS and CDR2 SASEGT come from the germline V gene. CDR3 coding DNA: TGTGCCAGCAGCAATAGATGGACAGGCGAAGAGACCCAGTACTTC. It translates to CASSNRWTGEETQYF.

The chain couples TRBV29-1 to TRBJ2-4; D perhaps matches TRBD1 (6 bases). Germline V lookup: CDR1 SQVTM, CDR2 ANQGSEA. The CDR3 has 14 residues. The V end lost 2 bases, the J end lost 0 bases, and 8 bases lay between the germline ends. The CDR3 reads CSVEQGLAKNIQYF. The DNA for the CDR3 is TGCAGCGTTGAACAGGGGCTAGCCAAAAACATTCAGTACTTC.

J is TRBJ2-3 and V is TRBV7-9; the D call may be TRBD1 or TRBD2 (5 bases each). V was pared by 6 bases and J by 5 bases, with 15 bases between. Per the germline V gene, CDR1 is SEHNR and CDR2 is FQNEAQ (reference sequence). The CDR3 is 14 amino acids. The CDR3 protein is CASSGDGRKDTQYF. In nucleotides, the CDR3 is TGTGCCAGCAGTGGGGACGGCCGAAAAGATACGCAGTATTTT.

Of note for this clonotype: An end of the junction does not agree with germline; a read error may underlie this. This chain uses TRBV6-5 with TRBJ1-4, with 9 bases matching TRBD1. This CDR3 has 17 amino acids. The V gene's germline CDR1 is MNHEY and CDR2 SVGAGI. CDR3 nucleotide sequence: TGTGCCAGCAGTTACTCCGCCCTCGGGACAGGGTATGAAAAACCGTTTTTT. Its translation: CASSYSALGTGYEKPFF.

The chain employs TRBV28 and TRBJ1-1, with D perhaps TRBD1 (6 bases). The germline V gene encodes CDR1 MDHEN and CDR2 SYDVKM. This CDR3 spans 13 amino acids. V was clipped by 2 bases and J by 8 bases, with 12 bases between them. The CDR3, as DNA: TGTGCCAGCAGTTTAGCGGGGGCGAACGAAGCTTTCTTT. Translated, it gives CASSLAGANEAFF.

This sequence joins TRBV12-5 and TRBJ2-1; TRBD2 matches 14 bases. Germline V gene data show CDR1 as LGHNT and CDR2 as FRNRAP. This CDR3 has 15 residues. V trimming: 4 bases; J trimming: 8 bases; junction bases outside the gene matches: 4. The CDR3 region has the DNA TGTGCTAGTGGTTCGGGACTAGCGGGGGTCTATGAGCAGTTCTTC. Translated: CASGSGLAGVYEQFF. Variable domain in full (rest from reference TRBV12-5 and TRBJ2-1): DARVTQTPRHKVTEMGQEVTMRCQPILGHNTVFWYRQTMMQGLELLAYFRNRAPLDDSGMPKDRFSAEMPDATLATLKIQPSEPRDSAVYFCASGSGLAGVYEQFFGPGTRLTVL.

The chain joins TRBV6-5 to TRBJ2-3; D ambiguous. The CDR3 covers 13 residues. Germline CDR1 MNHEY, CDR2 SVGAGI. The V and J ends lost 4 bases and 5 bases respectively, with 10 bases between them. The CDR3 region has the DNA TGTGCCAGCAGTTCCCACGGTGAAGATACGCAGTATTTT. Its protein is CASSSHGEDTQYF.

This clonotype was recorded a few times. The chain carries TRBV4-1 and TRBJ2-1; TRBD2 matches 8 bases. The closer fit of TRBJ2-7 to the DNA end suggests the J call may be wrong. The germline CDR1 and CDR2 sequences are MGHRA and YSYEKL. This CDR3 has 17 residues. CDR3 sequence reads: CASSQDWPGGPYNEQYF. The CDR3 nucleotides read TGCGCCAGCAGCCAAGATTGGCCGGGAGGGCCCTACAATGAGCAGTACTTC.

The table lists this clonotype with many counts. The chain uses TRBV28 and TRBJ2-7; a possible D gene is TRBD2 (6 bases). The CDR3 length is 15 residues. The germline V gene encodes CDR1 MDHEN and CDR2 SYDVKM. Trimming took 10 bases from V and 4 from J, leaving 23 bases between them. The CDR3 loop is CATKLEGTRAYEQYF. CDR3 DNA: TGTGCCACCAAGCTCGAGGGGACTCGGGCATACGAGCAGTACTTC. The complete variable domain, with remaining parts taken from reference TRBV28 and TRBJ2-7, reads DVKVTQSSRYLVKRTGEKVFLECVQDMDHENMFWYRQDPGLGLRLIYFSYDVKMKEKGDIPEGYSVSREKKERFSLILESASTNQTSMYLCATKLEGTRAYEQYFGPGTRLTVT.